This is a list of T cell receptor beta chains from one sample in a study of Tregs in tolerant kidney transplant recipients. Repertoires were generated with immunoSEQ multiplex PCR, while TCRdb's copy carries only in-frame clones and drops some. This sample has roughly 66,000 clones, with roughly 92% found just once. Material: CD8+ T cells from blood, obtained before the transplant. These receptors all come from a human donor who received a combined kidney and bone marrow transplant. The CDR3 runs from the conserved cysteine through the conserved F or W. The order of the fields is CDR3 protein, CDR3 DNA, V gene, D gene, clone size, CDR3 length, J gene. D genes are given only for firm matches. Not all rows give a size; the values are once, few, many and, for expanded clones, a class.

CDR3: CASHQEGWAVNQPQHF; DNA: TGTGCCAGCCACCAAGAGGGCTGGGCGGTCAATCAGCCCCAGCATTTT; V: TRBV2; D: .; size: .; length: 16; J: TRBJ1-5
CDR3: CASSNRGQAYEQYF; DNA: TGTGCCAGCAGTAACCGCGGACAGGCCTACGAGCAGTACTTC; V: TRBV27; D: TRBD1; size: .; length: 14; J: TRBJ2-7
CDR3: CASRWKGAYNSPLHF; DNA: TGCGCCAGCAGATGGAAGGGGGCATATAATTCCCCCCTCCACTTT; V: TRBV4-3; D: TRBD1; size: .; length: 15; J: TRBJ1-6
CDR3: CASSSQTGTSTSYEQYF; DNA: TGTGCCAGCAGCTCGCAGACCGGGACATCCACCTCCTACGAGCAGTACTTC; V: TRBV7-8; D: .; size: .; length: 17; J: TRBJ2-7
CDR3: CASSFTSGGVQETQYF; DNA: TGTGCCAGCAGTTTCACCAGCGGGGGGGTTCAAGAGACCCAGTACTTC; V: TRBV27; D: TRBD2; size: .; length: 16; J: TRBJ2-5
CDR3: CASSATPLQGGYGYTF; DNA: TGTGCCAGCAGCGCGACCCCACTACAGGGGGGCTATGGCTACACCTTC; V: TRBV9; D: TRBD1; size: .; length: 16; J: TRBJ1-2
CDR3: CASSPGTETYEQYF; DNA: TGTGCCAGCAGCCCCGGGACAGAGACCTACGAGCAGTACTTC; V: TRBV5-4; D: TRBD1; size: .; length: 14; J: TRBJ2-7
CDR3: CASSDSGRPYNEQFF; DNA: TGTGCCAGCAGTGATAGCGGGAGGCCATACAATGAGCAGTTCTTC; V: TRBV9; D: TRBD2; size: .; length: 15; J: TRBJ2-1
CDR3: CASSQGQAHNSPLHF; DNA: TGTGCCAGCAGCCAAGGGCAGGCTCACAATTCACCCCTCCACTTT; V: TRBV4-2; D: .; size: .; length: 15; J: TRBJ1-6
CDR3: CASSRKGAQQPQHF; DNA: TGCGCCAGCAGCCGGAAAGGGGCGCAACAGCCCCAGCATTTT; V: TRBV4-1; D: .; size: once; length: 14; J: TRBJ1-5
CDR3: CASSREGLAGANTGELFF; DNA: TGTGCCAGCAGCCGCGAAGGACTAGCGGGGGCGAACACCGGGGAGCTGTTTTTT; V: TRBV5-4; D: TRBD2; size: .; length: 18; J: TRBJ2-2
CDR3: CASSYTGDKNTGELFF; DNA: TGTGCCAGCAGCTATACAGGGGATAAAAACACCGGGGAGCTGTTTTTT; V: TRBV13; D: TRBD1; size: .; length: 16; J: TRBJ2-2
CDR3: CASSSRTGFHYGYTF; DNA: TGTGCCAGCAGCAGCAGGACAGGGTTTCACTATGGCTACACCTTC; V: TRBV5-6; D: TRBD1; size: .; length: 15; J: TRBJ1-2
CDR3: CASSLGTSPREQYF; DNA: TGTGCCAGCAGTTTAGGGACTAGTCCGCGCGAGCAGTACTTC; V: TRBV27; D: TRBD2; size: .; length: 14; J: TRBJ2-7
CDR3: CASSLGLRGTDTQYF; DNA: TGTGCCAGCAGCTTAGGGCTGAGGGGGACAGATACGCAGTATTTT; V: TRBV7-6; D: .; size: .; length: 15; J: TRBJ2-3
CDR3: CASSQGSLGGEKLFF; DNA: TGCGCCAGCAGCCAAGGGTCTTTGGGCGGGGAAAAACTGTTTTTT; V: TRBV4-3; D: .; size: .; length: 15; J: TRBJ1-4
CDR3: CASSQGLAGELETQYF; DNA: TGCGCCAGCAGCCAGGGACTAGCGGGAGAACTTGAGACCCAGTACTTC; V: TRBV4-3; D: TRBD2; size: .; length: 16; J: TRBJ2-5
CDR3: CSVEAMDRLDGYTF; DNA: TGCAGCGTTGAGGCCATGGACAGGCTCGATGGCTACACCTTC; V: TRBV29-1; D: TRBD1; size: .; length: 14; J: TRBJ1-2
CDR3: CASSFRNGDYEQYF; DNA: TGTGCCAGCAGCTTTCGTAACGGTGACTACGAGCAGTACTTC; V: TRBV5-5; D: .; size: once; length: 14; J: TRBJ2-7
CDR3: CASSPAAGGTYEQYF; DNA: TGTGCCAGCAGCCCCGCGGCGGGTGGTACCTACGAGCAGTACTTC; V: TRBV13; D: .; size: .; length: 15; J: TRBJ2-7
CDR3: CASSLGLNEQYF; DNA: TGTGCCAGCAGTTTAGGTCTAAACGAGCAGTACTTC; V: TRBV28; D: .; size: .; length: 12; J: TRBJ2-7
CDR3: CASSTELLRLALNEQFF; DNA: TGTGCCAGTAGCACAGAATTACTGAGACTAGCTCTCAATGAGCAGTTCTTC; V: TRBV19; D: TRBD2; size: .; length: 17; J: TRBJ2-1
CDR3: CASSSQDRVPTYEQYF; DNA: TGCGCCAGCAGCTCCCAAGACAGGGTCCCGACCTACGAGCAGTACTTC; V: TRBV5-1; D: TRBD1; size: .; length: 16; J: TRBJ2-7
CDR3: CASSPGTGGYEQYF; DNA: TGTGCCAGTAGTCCCGGGACAGGGGGCTACGAGCAGTACTTC; V: TRBV19; D: TRBD1; size: .; length: 14; J: TRBJ2-7
CDR3: CATSRGGEGLDTEAFF; DNA: TGTGCCACCAGCAGGGGCGGGGAGGGGCTTGACACTGAAGCTTTCTTT; V: TRBV15; D: .; size: .; length: 16; J: TRBJ1-1
CDR3: CASSHYPGETQYF; DNA: TGCGCCAGCAGCCATTACCCGGGAGAGACCCAGTACTTC; V: TRBV4-3; D: .; size: .; length: 13; J: TRBJ2-5
CDR3: CASSSTFTGSITDTQYF; DNA: TGTGCCAGCAGCTCAACCTTTACAGGATCTATTACAGATACGCAGTATTTT; V: TRBV7-9; D: .; size: once; length: 17; J: TRBJ2-3
CDR3: CASSPIGPGQYSEQYF; DNA: TGTGCCAGCAGCCCGATTGGACCGGGACAGTACTCCGAGCAGTACTTC; V: TRBV28; D: TRBD1; size: .; length: 16; J: TRBJ2-7
CDR3: CASSQGGGQPQHF; DNA: TGCGCCAGCAGCCAAGGAGGGGGTCAGCCCCAGCATTTT; V: TRBV4-3; D: .; size: .; length: 13; J: TRBJ1-5
CDR3: CASSQDLTEAFF; DNA: TGTGCCAGCAGCCAAGATCTCACTGAAGCTTTCTTT; V: TRBV4-2; D: .; size: .; length: 12; J: TRBJ1-1
CDR3: CASSKVQIPNEQFF; DNA: TGTGCCAGCAGCAAAGTTCAGATTCCGAATGAGCAGTTCTTC; V: TRBV21-1; D: .; size: .; length: 14; J: TRBJ2-1
CDR3: CSVVAGERTEAFF; DNA: TGCAGCGTGGTCGCAGGGGAAAGGACTGAAGCTTTCTTT; V: TRBV29-1; D: .; size: .; length: 13; J: TRBJ1-1
CDR3: CASSQDLQGSPNYGYTF; DNA: TGCGCCAGCAGCCAAGATCTACAGGGTTCTCCTAACTATGGCTACACCTTC; V: TRBV4-3; D: .; size: .; length: 17; J: TRBJ1-2
CDR3: CASSLFRDYQETQYF; DNA: TGTGCCAGCAGCTTATTCCGAGACTACCAAGAGACCCAGTACTTC; V: TRBV7-2; D: .; size: .; length: 15; J: TRBJ2-5
CDR3: CASSLWGVGNQPQHF; DNA: TGTGCCAGCAGTTTATGGGGAGTCGGTAATCAGCCCCAGCATTTT; V: TRBV27; D: .; size: .; length: 15; J: TRBJ1-5
CDR3: CASSRRDNSYEQYF; DNA: TGTGCCAGCAGCCGAAGGGACAACTCCTACGAGCAGTACTTC; V: TRBV28; D: .; size: once; length: 14; J: TRBJ2-7
CDR3: CASSSRGGDDEQYF; DNA: TGTGCCAGCAGCTCCCGTGGAGGGGACGACGAGCAGTACTTC; V: TRBV5-6; D: .; size: once; length: 14; J: TRBJ2-7
CDR3: CASSPDPTSSYEQYF; DNA: TGTGCCAGCAGTCCTGATCCCACATCCTCCTACGAGCAGTACTTC; V: TRBV27; D: .; size: once; length: 15; J: TRBJ2-7
CDR3: CASSSPSLAGGTGELFF; DNA: TGTGCCAGCAGCTCTCCCTCACTAGCGGGGGGCACCGGGGAGCTGTTTTTT; V: TRBV13; D: TRBD2; size: .; length: 17; J: TRBJ2-2
CDR3: CASSLSPLKQAFYNSPLHF; DNA: TGTGCCAGCAGCTTAAGCCCCCTAAAACAGGCCTTCTATAATTCACCCCTCCACTTT; V: TRBV7-9; D: .; size: once; length: 19; J: TRBJ1-6
CDR3: CASSQAGQANGYTF; DNA: TGCGCCAGCAGCCAAGCGGGACAGGCTAATGGCTACACCTTC; V: TRBV4-3; D: TRBD1; size: .; length: 14; J: TRBJ1-2
CDR3: CASVPSESDTQYF; DNA: TGTGCCAGCGTACCGTCCGAGTCAGATACGCAGTATTTT; V: TRBV7-9; D: .; size: .; length: 13; J: TRBJ2-3
CDR3: CASSQEGRGYQETQYF; DNA: TGCGCCAGCAGCCAAGAGGGGCGGGGGTACCAAGAGACCCAGTACTTC; V: TRBV4-1; D: TRBD2; size: .; length: 16; J: TRBJ2-5
CDR3: CAWDRGPYEQYF; DNA: TGTGCCTGGGACAGGGGTCCTTACGAGCAGTACTTC; V: TRBV30; D: TRBD1; size: .; length: 12; J: TRBJ2-7
CDR3: CASSIQGIEAQYF; DNA: TGTGCCAGCAGTATACAGGGTATAGAGGCGCAGTATTTT; V: TRBV27; D: .; size: .; length: 13; J: TRBJ2-3
CDR3: CASSTSSLVYEQYF; DNA: TGTGCCAGCAGCACCTCTTCACTAGTCTACGAGCAGTACTTC; V: TRBV13; D: .; size: .; length: 14; J: TRBJ2-7
CDR3: CASSLRTSNTEAFF; DNA: TGCGCCAGCAGCCTGAGGACATCGAACACTGAAGCTTTCTTT; V: TRBV4-1; D: .; size: .; length: 14; J: TRBJ1-1
CDR3: CASSFRLGGSNEKLFF; DNA: TGTGCCAGCAGCTTTCGACTGGGGGGGTCTAATGAAAAACTGTTTTTT; V: TRBV7-8; D: .; size: once; length: 16; J: TRBJ1-4
CDR3: CASSLGVGENQPQHF; DNA: TGTGCCAGCAGCTTAGGTGTCGGGGAAAATCAGCCCCAGCATTTT; V: TRBV7-9; D: .; size: .; length: 15; J: TRBJ1-5